These 21 T cell receptor beta chains were sequenced from one sample in a study of blood T cell repertoires in COVID-19. Sequenced by immunoSEQ multiplex PCR; TCRdb stores in-frame clones only, minus some. Of about 170,000 clones listed, approximately 91% were seen once; the top ten hold approximately 5%. Sequences were obtained from peripheral blood. The receptors were sampled from a man younger than 35 with COVID-19, enrolled during active disease.

The chain carries TRBV2 and TRBJ1-2; 7 bases line up with TRBD1. Germline loops: CDR1 SNHLY, CDR2 FYNNEI. Trimming cost V 4 bases and J 5 bases; bases outside gene matches: 7. There are 14 residues in the CDR3. The CDR3 loop reads CASSVRTGMYGYTF. CDR3 nucleotides: TGTGCCAGCAGTGTCCGGACAGGCATGTATGGCTACACCTTC.

This chain uses TRBV6-5 with TRBJ2-6; D remains ambiguous. Germline V gives CDR1 MNHEY, CDR2 SVGAGI. The length of the CDR3 is 14 residues. The germline V and J ends were trimmed by 7 bases and 1 base, with 8 bases remaining between them. The CDR3 region is CASTRVSGANVLTF. The DNA for the CDR3 is TGTGCCAGCACCCGGGTTTCTGGGGCCAACGTCCTGACTTTC.

The gene calls are TRBV30 and TRBJ2-7; D is possibly TRBD2 (6 bases). V lost 4 bases and J 6 bases, leaving 13 bases between the germline ends. Germline CDR1 reads GTSNPN; CDR2 reads SVGIG (reference sequence). The length of the CDR3 is 12 residues. In nucleotides, the CDR3 is TGTGCCTGGAACGCGGTGGGGGGCGAGCAGTACTTC. It specifies CAWNAVGGEQYF.

The chain uses TRBV20-1 and TRBJ2-7; 7 bases fit TRBD1. The V and J ends lost 4 bases and 2 bases, in that order; junction bases with no gene match: 8. The V gene's germline CDR1 is DFQATT and CDR2 SNEGSKA (reference sequence). There are 14 residues in the CDR3. For the CDR3, the DNA is TGCAGTGCTATTGAGCGACAGGGCCCCTACGAGCAGTACTTC. Protein sequence: CSAIERQGPYEQYF.

V is TRBV6-2 or TRBV6-3 and J is TRBJ1-5; 8 bases agree with TRBD1. The CDR3 is 18 residues long. V gave up 2 bases and J gave up 1 base; unmatched junction bases: 10. Looked up from germline, CDR1 is MNHEY and CDR2 is SVGEGT. The CDR3 region is CASSYPGQGVVSNQPQHF. CDR3 nucleotide sequence: TGTGCCAGCAGTTACCCCGGACAGGGCGTGGTGAGCAATCAGCCCCAGCATTTT.

The genes are TRBV2 and TRBJ2-3; 9 bases agree with TRBD2. This CDR3 has 18 residues. Unmatched junction bases numbered 19, after V lost 7 bases and J lost 5 bases. Germline-derived CDR1 and CDR2 are SNHLY and FYNNEI. The CDR3 spells CASIKGSGTSWLRDTQYF. The CDR3 DNA reads TGTGCCAGCATTAAGGGGAGCGGGACTAGCTGGCTCCGAGATACGCAGTATTTT.

The rearrangement links TRBV27 to TRBJ1-5; 9 bases align to TRBD1. Germline CDR1 MNHEY, CDR2 SMNVEV (reference sequence). The CDR3 has 16 residues. V was clipped by 1 base and J by 1 base; unmatched bases: 2. CDR3 DNA: TGTGCCAGCAGTTTATACGGGACAGGGAGCAATCAGCCCCAGCATTTT. It codes for CASSLYGTGSNQPQHF.

CDR3 sequence reads: CASRPPGQGRYTGELFF. The DNA for the CDR3 is TGTGCCAGCAGGCCTCCGGGACAGGGTCGGTACACCGGGGAGCTGTTTTTT. This chain links TRBV27 with TRBJ2-2; 9 bases line up with TRBD1. Germline V gene lookup returns CDR1 MNHEY and CDR2 SMNVEV (reference sequence). The V gene end was trimmed by 6 bases and the J gene end by 3 bases; junction bases not matched to a gene: 11. This CDR3 is built from 17 residues.

This clone was recorded once. The rearrangement links TRBV27 to TRBJ2-1; 7 nucleotides match TRBD1. With 5 bases clipped from V and 7 bases from J, the junction kept 8 bases outside the gene matches. Germline V CDR1 and CDR2: MNHEY, SMNVEV (reference sequence). The CDR3 runs to 14 residues. The CDR3, as DNA: TGTGCCAGCAGTCTCCCGGGACAGAATAATGAGCAGTTCTTC. Amino acid sequence: CASSLPGQNNEQFF.

The rearrangement links TRBV27 to TRBJ1-2; 8 bases line up with TRBD1. Germline V CDR1 and CDR2: MNHEY, SMNVEV (reference sequence). The CDR3 has 12 residues. The trim removed 7 bases at V and 7 bases at J, leaving 5 bases unmatched. CDR3 coding DNA: TGTGCCAGCATGGACAGGGCCGCTGGCTACACCTTC. Its protein is CASMDRAAGYTF.

This rearrangement joins TRBV28 to TRBJ2-7, with TRBD2 as a possible D gene (6 bases). Germline V gene data show CDR1 as MDHEN and CDR2 as SYDVKM. The V end was cut by 7 bases, the J end by 3 bases, with 16 bases between. This CDR3 spans 14 amino acids. The CDR3 nucleotides read TGTGCCAGCAAACTGGGAGGCAGTAACTACGAGCAGTACTTC. It specifies CASKLGGSNYEQYF.

The CDR3 sequence is CASSYSTRSSYNEQFF. The DNA for the CDR3 is TGTGCCAGCAGTTACTCGACGAGGAGCTCCTACAATGAGCAGTTCTTC. The chain links TRBV6-6 to TRBJ2-1; D unresolved. Trimming stripped 0 bases from V and 0 bases from J, with 9 bases between. Germline V gene lookup returns CDR1 MNHNY and CDR2 SVGAGI (reference sequence). The CDR3 covers 16 residues.

This chain joins TRBV7-2 and TRBJ1-1; D uncertain. CDR3 length equals 15 residues. Germline V gives CDR1 SGHTA, CDR2 FQGNSA. V was shortened by 5 bases and J by 2 bases, with 15 bases between the two germline ends. The CDR3 sequence is CASSKHMAPNTEAFF. As DNA, the CDR3 is TGTGCCAGCAGCAAACATATGGCCCCTAACACTGAAGCTTTCTTT.

The sample holds one count of this clone. Written as DNA, the CDR3 is TGTGCCAGTAGTATCAGTCACTCTGGAAACACCATATATTTT. This encodes CASSISHSGNTIYF. The rearrangement links TRBV19 to TRBJ1-3; the D is unclear. Per the germline V gene, CDR1 is LNHDA and CDR2 is SQIVND (reference sequence). V gave up 3 bases and J gave up 0 bases, with 6 bases separating them. CDR3 length: 14 amino acids.

V and J are TRBV3-1 (or the pseudogene TRBV3-2) and TRBJ1-6; 8 bases fit TRBD1. Germline values: CDR1 LGHDT, CDR2 YNNKEL (reference sequence). CDR3 size: 15 residues. The V and J ends lost 3 bases and 10 bases, in that order; junction bases with no gene match: 8. CDR3 protein: CASSQGGQGRSPLHF. CDR3 bases: TGTGCCAGCAGCCAGGGCGGACAGGGTCGGTCACCCCTCCACTTT.

This chain uses TRBV25-1 with TRBJ1-1; TRBD1 is a possible D gene (6 bases). The CDR3 covers 11 residues. The germline V gene has CDR1 MGHDK and CDR2 SYGVNS. Trimming stripped 8 bases from V and 5 bases from J, with 9 bases between. The CDR3 loop reads CASGRGTEAFF. The CDR3 coding sequence is TGTGCCAGCGGCAGGGGAACTGAAGCTTTCTTT.

The rearrangement links TRBV10-3 to TRBJ2-1; 12 nucleotides align to TRBD1. The ends lost 6 bases at V and 5 bases at J; junction bases unmatched: 5. Germline values: CDR1 ENHRY, CDR2 SYGVKD. CDR3 length equals 15 residues. The CDR3 protein is CAISWDRGRNNEQFF. The CDR3 DNA is TGTGCCATCAGCTGGGACAGGGGGCGAAACAATGAGCAGTTCTTC.

The chain is built from TRBV5-1 and TRBJ2-7, with 8 positions matching TRBD2. CDR1 is SGHRS and CDR2 is YFSETQ in the germline V gene. The CDR3 sequence is 16 residues long. V shed 4 bases and J 4 bases; nucleotides not matched to a gene: 13. Here the CDR3 reads CASSPQGSGSGYEQYF. The CDR3 DNA sequence: TGCGCCAGCAGCCCTCAGGGAAGCGGGAGCGGATACGAGCAGTACTTC.

The chain joins TRBV11-1 to TRBJ2-1; a possible D gene is TRBD1 (6 bases). Germline V gene sequence: CDR1 SGHAT, CDR2 FQDESV (reference sequence). The CDR3 covers 16 residues. Trimming cost V 1 base and J 0 bases, with 10 bases left between them. In nucleotides, the CDR3 is TGTGCCAGCAGCTTAGGGGGGCATATCTCCTACAATGAGCAGTTCTTC. This gives the protein CASSLGGHISYNEQFF.

V and J are TRBV28 and TRBJ1-1, with a possible D match to TRBD1 (5 bases). Germline loops: CDR1 MDHEN, CDR2 SYDVKM. V was trimmed by 7 bases and J by 1 base, leaving 13 bases between them. CDR3 length equals 14 residues. The chain's CDR3 is CASTEVGANTEAFF. For the CDR3, the DNA is TGTGCCAGCACCGAGGTTGGGGCGAACACTGAAGCTTTCTTT. The complete variable domain, with remaining parts taken from reference TRBV28 and TRBJ1-1, reads DVKVTQSSRYLVKRTGEKVFLECVQDMDHENMFWYRQDPGLGLRLIYFSYDVKMKEKGDIPEGYSVSREKKERFSLILESASTNQTSMYLCASTEVGANTEAFFGQGTRLTVV.

The J gene is TRBJ2-1, the V gene TRBV6-2 or TRBV6-3, with D possibly matching TRBD1 (5 bases). CDR1 MNHEY and CDR2 SVGEGT come from the germline V gene. Trimming pared 6 bases from V and 8 bases from J, leaving 14 bases between. This CDR3 comprises 13 residues. CDR3: CASSVTVLDEQFF. The CDR3 DNA is TGTGCCAGCAGCGTGACAGTGCTCGATGAGCAGTTCTTC.